The TCR beta chain described here comes from a study of T cells in Graves' hyperthyroidism and ophthalmopathy. This CDR3 region has 15 residues. Germline lookup yields CDR1 LGHNA and CDR2 YNFKEQ. V gave up 0 bases and J gave up 0 bases, with 9 bases separating them. This clonotype showed up just a few times. Amplified TCR beta CDR3 regions derived from RNA transcripts. HTBI primers were the set used in a first-round RT-PCR of the TCR CDR3. TCRdb redid the calling of the multiplex PCR reads with MiXCR, one entry per CDR3 protein. The data contain roughly 800,000 distinct CDR3 sequences, roughly 40% of them singletons.

The V gene is TRBV4-2, the J gene TRBJ2-7; D is perhaps TRBD1 (5 bases). The sample was blood. This sequence originates from a young man with Graves' hyperthyroidism. CDR3 bases: TGTGCCAGCAGCCAAGAGGACACCCCCTCCTACGAGCAGTACTTC. Protein: CASSQEDTPSYEQYF.